This TCR beta chain derives from a study of cytomegalovirus exposure and HLA in healthy donors. Background on the study: There were about 85 million unique TCRs (from HLA-typed donors) in an early data release.

General observations from the study: Later genetic work tied a missense DCLRE1C variant to beta-chain V and J trimming.

In germline, CDR1 is SGHRS, CDR2 YFSETQ. After removal of 2 bases from V and 8 bases from J, the junction contained 6 bases not matched to a gene. This CDR3 has 15 residues. This clone was observed a single time. Its antigen is undetermined. The study ran its PCR with 60 Vbeta and 13 Jbeta primers. Generated by immunoSEQ multiplex PCR, the TCRdb table keeps only in-frame clones and is missing some. This sample has approximately 170,000 clones; 74% occur once, and the top ten carry roughly 2.8%. The clonotype originates from a woman in her twenties or thirties in good health and CMV-seropositive. The sample was PBMCs. This chain uses TRBV5-1 with TRBJ2-2; TRBD2 aligns across 10 bases. CDR3 bases: TGCGCCAGCAGCTTACTAGCGGGGCAGGAAGGGGAGCTGTTTTTT. Amino acids: CASSLLAGQEGELFF.